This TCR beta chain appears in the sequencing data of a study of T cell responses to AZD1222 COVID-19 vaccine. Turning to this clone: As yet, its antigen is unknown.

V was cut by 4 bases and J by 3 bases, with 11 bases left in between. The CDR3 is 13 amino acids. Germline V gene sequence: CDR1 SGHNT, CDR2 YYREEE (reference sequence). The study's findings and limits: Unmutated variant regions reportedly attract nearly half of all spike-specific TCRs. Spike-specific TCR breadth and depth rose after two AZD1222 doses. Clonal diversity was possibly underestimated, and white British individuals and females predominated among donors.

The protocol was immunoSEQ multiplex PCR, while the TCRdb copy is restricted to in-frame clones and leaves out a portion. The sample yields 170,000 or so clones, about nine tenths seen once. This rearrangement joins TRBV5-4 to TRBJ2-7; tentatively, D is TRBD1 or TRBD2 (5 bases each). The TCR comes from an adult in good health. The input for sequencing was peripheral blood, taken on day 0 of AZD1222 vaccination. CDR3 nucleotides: TGTGCCAGCAGCCGGGACCCGTTCTACGAGCAGTACTTC. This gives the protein CASSRDPFYEQYF.